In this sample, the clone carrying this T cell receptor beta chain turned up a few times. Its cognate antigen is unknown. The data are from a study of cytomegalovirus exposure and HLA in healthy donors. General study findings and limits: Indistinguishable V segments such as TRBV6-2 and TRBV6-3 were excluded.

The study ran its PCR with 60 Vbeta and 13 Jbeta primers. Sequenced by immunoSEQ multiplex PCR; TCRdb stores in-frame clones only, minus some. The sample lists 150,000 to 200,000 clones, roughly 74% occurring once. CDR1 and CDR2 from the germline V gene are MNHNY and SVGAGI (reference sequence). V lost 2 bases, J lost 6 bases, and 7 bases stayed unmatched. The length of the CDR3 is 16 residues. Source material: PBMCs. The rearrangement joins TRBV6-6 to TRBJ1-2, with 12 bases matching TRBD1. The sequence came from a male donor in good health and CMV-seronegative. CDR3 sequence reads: CASSYTGQGASDGYTF. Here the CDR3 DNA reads TGTGCCAGCAGTTACACGGGACAGGGGGCTTCAGATGGCTACACCTTC.